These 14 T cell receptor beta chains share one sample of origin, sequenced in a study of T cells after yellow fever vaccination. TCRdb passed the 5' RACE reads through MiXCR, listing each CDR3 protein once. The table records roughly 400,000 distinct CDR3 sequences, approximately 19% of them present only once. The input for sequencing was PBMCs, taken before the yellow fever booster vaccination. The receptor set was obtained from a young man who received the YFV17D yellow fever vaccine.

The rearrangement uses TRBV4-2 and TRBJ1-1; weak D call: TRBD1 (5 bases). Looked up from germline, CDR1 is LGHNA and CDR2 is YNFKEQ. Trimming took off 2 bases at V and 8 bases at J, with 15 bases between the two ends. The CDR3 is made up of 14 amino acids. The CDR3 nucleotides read TGTGCCAGCAGCCAACACGGGGGAGAACTAGAAGCTTTCTTT. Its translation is CASSQHGGELEAFF.

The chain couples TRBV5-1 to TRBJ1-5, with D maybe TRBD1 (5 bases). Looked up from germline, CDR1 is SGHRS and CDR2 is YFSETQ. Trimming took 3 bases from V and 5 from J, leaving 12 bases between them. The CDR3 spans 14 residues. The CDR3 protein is CASSSNPGDQPQHF. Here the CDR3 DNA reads TGCGCCAGCAGCTCCAATCCGGGGGATCAGCCCCAGCATTTT.

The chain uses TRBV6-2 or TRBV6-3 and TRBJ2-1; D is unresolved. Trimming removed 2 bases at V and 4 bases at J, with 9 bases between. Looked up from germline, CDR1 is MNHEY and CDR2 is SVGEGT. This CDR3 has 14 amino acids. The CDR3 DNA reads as TGTGCCAGCAGTTACGTTTCCAGGTACAATGAGCAGTTCTTC. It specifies CASSYVSRYNEQFF.

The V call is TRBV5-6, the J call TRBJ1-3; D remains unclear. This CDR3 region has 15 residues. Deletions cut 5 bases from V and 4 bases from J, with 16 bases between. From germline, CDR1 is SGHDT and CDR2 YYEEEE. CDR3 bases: TGTGCCAGCAGATACGGACCCGTAGAAGGAAACACCATATATTTT. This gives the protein CASRYGPVEGNTIYF.

This chain's CDR3 is CSARAGVGIGTDTQYF. The CDR3 region has the DNA TGCAGTGCTAGAGCGGGGGTCGGAATCGGCACAGATACGCAGTATTTT. The chain combines TRBV20-1 with TRBJ2-3, with D tentatively TRBD2 (6 bases). Germline CDR1 and CDR2: DFQATT and SNEGSKA (reference sequence). The germline V and J ends were trimmed by 1 base and 1 base, with 15 bases remaining between them. The CDR3 runs to 16 residues.

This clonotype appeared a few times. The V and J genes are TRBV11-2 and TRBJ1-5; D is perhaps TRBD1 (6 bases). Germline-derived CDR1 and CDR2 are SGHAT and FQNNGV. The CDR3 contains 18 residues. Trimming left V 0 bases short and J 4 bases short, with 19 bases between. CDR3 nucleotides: TGTGCCAGCAGCTTAGAGGTCGGTACAGGGCGGACGAATCAGCCCCAGCATTTT. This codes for CASSLEVGTGRTNQPQHF.

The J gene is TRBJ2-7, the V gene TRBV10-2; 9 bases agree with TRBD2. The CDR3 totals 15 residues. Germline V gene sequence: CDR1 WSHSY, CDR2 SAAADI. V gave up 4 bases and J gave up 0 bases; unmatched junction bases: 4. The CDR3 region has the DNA TGCGCCAGCAGTGTTAGCGGGGGAAGCTCCTACGAGCAGTACTTC. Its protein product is CASSVSGGSSYEQYF.

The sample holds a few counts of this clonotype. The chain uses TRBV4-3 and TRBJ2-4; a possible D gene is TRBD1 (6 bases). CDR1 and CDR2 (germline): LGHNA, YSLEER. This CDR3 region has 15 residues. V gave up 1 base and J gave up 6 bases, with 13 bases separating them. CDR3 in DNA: TGCGCCAGCAGCCAAGCGCCGGGACACCCAAACATTCAGTACTTC. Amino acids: CASSQAPGHPNIQYF.

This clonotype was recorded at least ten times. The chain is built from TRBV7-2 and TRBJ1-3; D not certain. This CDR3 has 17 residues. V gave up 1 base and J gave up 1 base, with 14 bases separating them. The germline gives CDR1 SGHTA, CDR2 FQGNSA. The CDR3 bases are TGTGCCAGCAGCTTAGATTACGGAGGGAGGTCTGGAAACACCATATATTTT. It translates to CASSLDYGGRSGNTIYF.

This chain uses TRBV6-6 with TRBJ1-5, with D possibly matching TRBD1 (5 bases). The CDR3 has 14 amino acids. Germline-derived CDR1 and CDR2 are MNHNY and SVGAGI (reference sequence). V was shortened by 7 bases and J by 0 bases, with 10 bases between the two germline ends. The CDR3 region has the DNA TGTGCCAGCACCCGGGGGGGTAGCAATCAGCCCCAGCATTTT. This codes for CASTRGGSNQPQHF.

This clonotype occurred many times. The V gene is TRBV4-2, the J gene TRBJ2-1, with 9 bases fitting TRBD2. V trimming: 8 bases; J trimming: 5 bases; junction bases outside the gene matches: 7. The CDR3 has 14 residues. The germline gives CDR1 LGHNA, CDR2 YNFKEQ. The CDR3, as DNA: TGTGCCAGCCGCGGGGGGGCCGAACACAATGAGCAGTTCTTC. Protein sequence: CASRGGAEHNEQFF.

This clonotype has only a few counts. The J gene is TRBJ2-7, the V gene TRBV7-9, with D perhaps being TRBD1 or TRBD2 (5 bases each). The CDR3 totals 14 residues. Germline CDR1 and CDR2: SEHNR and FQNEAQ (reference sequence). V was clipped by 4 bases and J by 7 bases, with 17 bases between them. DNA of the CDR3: TGTGCCAGCAGCTATTGGGACCGCGACCCAGAGCAGTACGTC. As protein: CASSYWDRDPEQYV.

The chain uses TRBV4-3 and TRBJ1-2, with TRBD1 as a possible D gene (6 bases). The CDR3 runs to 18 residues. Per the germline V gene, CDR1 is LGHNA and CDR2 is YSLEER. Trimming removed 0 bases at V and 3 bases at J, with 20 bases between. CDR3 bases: TGCGCCAGCAGCCAAGATTTACCCGCAGGGGACGCCTACTATGGCTACACCTTC. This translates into CASSQDLPAGDAYYGYTF.

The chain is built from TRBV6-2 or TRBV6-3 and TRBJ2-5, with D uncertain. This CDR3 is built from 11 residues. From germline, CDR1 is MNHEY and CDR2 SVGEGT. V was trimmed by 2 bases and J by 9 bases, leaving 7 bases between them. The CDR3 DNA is TGTGCCAGCAGTTACCCCTCGGCCCAGTACTTC. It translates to CASSYPSAQYF.